This TCR beta chain was found in a study of T-cell reconstitution after alpha-beta-depleted transplantation in children. The CDR3 covers 14 residues. Trimming shortened V by 3 bases and J by 8 bases, and 16 bases separated the two germline ends. The TCRbeta library was prepared with unique molecular identifiers. One entry per CDR3 protein results from TCRdb running MiXCR on the PCR reads. The sample gives about 540,000 distinct CDR3 sequences, around 19% of which show up once; 3% to 4% is in the top ten. The count of this clonotype is one. The chain combines TRBV7-1 with TRBJ2-5; perhaps TRBD2 as D (6 bases). TRBV7-1 is flagged as an ORF with uncertain function. The input for sequencing was PBMCs from the stem cell graft donor, taken from the stem cell graft. This receptor was taken from a human donor who donated a stem cell graft to a child with acute lymphoblastic leukemia. DNA for the CDR3: TGTGCCAGCAGCTCCCGGGGACTTTGGAGAACCCAGTACTTC. Protein: CASSSRGLWRTQYF.